This T cell receptor beta chain comes out of a study of T-cell reconstitution after alpha-beta-depleted transplantation in children. Unique molecular identifiers were used to barcode this TCRbeta library. TCRdb called the PCR reads again in MiXCR, with one record for every CDR3 protein. The data show a few hundred thousand distinct CDR3 sequences, 11% seen once. General study results and limits: One year post-transplant, T-cell counts and diversity were largely derived from T cells produced anew.

This clonotype was seen many times. The antigen is unknown. The CDR3 runs 16 residues. The V and J ends lost 4 bases and 3 bases, in that order; junction bases with no gene match: 9. CDR1 and CDR2 (germline): MNHEY, SMNVEV (reference sequence). The specimen was peripheral blood, collected 180 days after TCRalphabeta/CD19-depleted stem cell transplant. This chain uses TRBV27 with TRBJ2-7; 10 positions match TRBD2. This TCR was sampled from a male patient aged 2 to 9 who had a stem cell transplant for chronic granulomatous disease, so the T cells may come from the graft donor. The CDR3 sequence: CASSWDRGTSDYEQYF. For the CDR3, the DNA is TGTGCCAGCAGTTGGGACAGAGGGACTAGCGACTACGAGCAGTACTTC.